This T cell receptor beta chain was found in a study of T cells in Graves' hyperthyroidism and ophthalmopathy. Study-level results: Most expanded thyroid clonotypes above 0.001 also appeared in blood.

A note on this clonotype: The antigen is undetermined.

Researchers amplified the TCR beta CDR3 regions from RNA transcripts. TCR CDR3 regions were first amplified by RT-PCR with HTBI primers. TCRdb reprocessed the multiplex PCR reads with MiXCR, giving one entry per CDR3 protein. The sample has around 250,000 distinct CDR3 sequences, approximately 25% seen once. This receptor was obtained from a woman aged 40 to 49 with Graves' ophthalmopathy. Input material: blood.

CDR3: CASSLQVYYEQYF. As DNA, the CDR3 is TGTGCCAGCAGTCTACAGGTATACTACGAGCAGTACTTC. The chain recombines TRBV27 with TRBJ2-7; a possible D gene is TRBD1 (5 bases). This CDR3 comprises 13 residues. CDR1 is MNHEY, CDR2 SMNVEV, per germline (reference sequence). Trimming removed 5 bases at V and 3 bases at J, with 11 bases between.